These 2 T cell receptor beta chains originate from one sample sequenced in a study of T cell responses to AZD1222 COVID-19 vaccine. TCRdb keeps only in-frame clones here, not all; method: immunoSEQ multiplex PCR. The sample records more than 95,000 clones, roughly 86% being singletons. Sample: peripheral blood, taken on day 0 of AZD1222 vaccination. The receptors derive from an adult in good health.

The J gene is TRBJ2-3, the V gene TRBV13; possibly TRBD1 or TRBD2 for D (5 bases each). Germline values: CDR1 PRHDT, CDR2 FYEKMQ (reference sequence). The V end lost 3 bases, the J end lost 3 bases, and 13 bases lay between the germline ends. There are 15 residues in the CDR3. CDR3 protein: CASSLVAGGTDTQYF. The CDR3 DNA is TGTGCCAGCAGCTTGGTCGCTGGGGGAACAGATACGCAGTATTTT.

Regarding this clone: No DNA is shown, since the ends of the CDR3 on it are uncertain; the CDR3 is the one TCRdb lists. The chain employs TRBV5-1 and TRBJ2-2; the tabulated D call, TRBD2, remains unverified against the DNA. 15 amino acids form the CDR3, both terminal residues included. The germline V gene encodes CDR1 SGHRS and CDR2 YFSETQ. The CDR3 sequence: CASSLAFGSAGELFF.